Listed below are T cell receptor beta chains from one sample, sequenced in a study of blood T cell repertoires in COVID-19. Assay used: immunoSEQ multiplex PCR; TCRdb lists only in-frame clones, some missing. The sample holds roughly 100,000 clones, around 88% seen once. The sequencing input was peripheral blood. Receptors were obtained from a human donor in a cohort sampled during active COVID-19. The CDR3 runs from the conserved cysteine through the conserved F or W. D genes are given only for firm matches. Clone size is given for some rows only: seen once, a few or many times, or a class if the clone is expanded.

>NA|TRBJ1-1|TRBV5-4|NA
TGTGCCAGCAGCTTCGGCCAGGGGTTGGTTGCGAACACTGAAGCTTTCTTT
CASSFGQGLVANTEAFF
>NA|TRBJ2-5|TRBV11-3|NA
TGTGCCAGCAGCTTAGGTGGACAGCAAGAGACCCAGTACTTC
CASSLGGQQETQYF
>NA|TRBJ1-2|TRBV13|NA
TGTGCCAGCAGCTTAGGGCTTCCTCCGCGTGGCTACACCTTC
CASSLGLPPRGYTF
>NA|TRBJ2-5|TRBV4-1|NA
TGCGCCAGCAGCCAAGCCCGGGGCACAGGAGGGGAGACCCAGTACTTC
CASSQARGTGGETQYF
>NA|TRBJ2-2|TRBV4-1|NA
TGCGCCAGCAGCCTACACCCAGGGTTGAACACCGGGGAGCTGTTTTTT
CASSLHPGLNTGELFF
>TRBD1|TRBJ1-5|TRBV3-1/TRBV3-2|NA
TGTGCCAGCAGCCTAGGGACAGGGGGCGCAGGACAGCCCCAGCATTTT
CASSLGTGGAGQPQHF
>NA|TRBJ2-3|TRBV9|NA
TGTGCCAGCAGCGTAGTAGGGGGAGCCTCGGGTACGCAGTATTTT
CASSVVGGASGTQYF
>NA|TRBJ2-2|TRBV29-1|few
TGCAGCGTTGGTAGACAGTCGAACACCGGGGAGCTGTTTTTT
CSVGRQSNTGELFF
>TRBD1|TRBJ1-5|TRBV5-5|NA
TGTGCCAGCAGCGCTGGACAGGGGGATCAGCCCCAGCATTTT
CASSAGQGDQPQHF
>NA|TRBJ2-1|TRBV18|NA
TGTGCCAGCTCACCAGACAAGAGGGCCAATGAGCAGTTCTTC
CASSPDKRANEQFF
>TRBD1|TRBJ1-2|TRBV27|NA
TGTGCCAGCAGTTTGTACAGGGGGCAGGGCTATGGCTACACCTTC
CASSLYRGQGYGYTF
>NA|TRBJ1-5|TRBV5-1|few
TGCGCCAGCAGCTTGGAATACCCGGGGGATAATCAGCCCCAGCATTTT
CASSLEYPGDNQPQHF
>NA|TRBJ1-1|TRBV4-3|NA
TGCGCCAGCAGCCAAGTGGGGCGGGGTAATATGAACACTGAAGCTTTCTTT
CASSQVGRGNMNTEAFF
>NA|TRBJ2-4|TRBV11-2|NA
TGTGCCAGCAGCTCACAGGGTACCAAAAACATTCAGTACTTC
CASSSQGTKNIQYF
>NA|TRBJ2-5|TRBV6-6|NA
TGTGCCAGCAGTTACGGAGGCCCACGGGGAGAGACCCAGTACTTC
CASSYGGPRGETQYF
>NA|TRBJ1-3|TRBV10-1|few
TGCGCCAGCAGTGAGTCCAATGGAAACACCATATATTTT
CASSESNGNTIYF
>TRBD2|TRBJ2-3|TRBV11-2|NA
TGTGCCAGCAGCTTACCGGGACTAGCGGGTTCAGATACGCAGTATTTT
CASSLPGLAGSDTQYF
>TRBD1|TRBJ1-1|TRBV5-1|NA
TGCGCCAGCAGCTCACAGGGGACGGGCACTGAAGCTTTCTTT
CASSSQGTGTEAFF
>TRBD1|TRBJ1-3|TRBV15|NA
TGTGCCACCCAACAGGGGTTCGGAAACACCATATATTTT
CATQQGFGNTIYF
>TRBD1|TRBJ2-3|TRBV9|NA
TGTGCCAGCAGCCAGGGACAGGGGGCCACAGATACGCAGTATTTT
CASSQGQGATDTQYF
>TRBD2|TRBJ2-1|TRBV19|NA
TGTGCCAGTAGTAGGGGACTAGCGCGATACAATGAGCAGTTCTTC
CASSRGLARYNEQFF
>TRBD1|TRBJ1-1|TRBV27|once
TGTGCCAGCAGTTTCCCACAGGGGGAAGCTTTCTTT
CASSFPQGEAFF